The 21 T cell receptor beta chains reported below all come from one sample, sequenced in a study of response to subunit inactivated influenza vaccine. TCRdb re-called the RT-PCR reads through MiXCR, storing one row per CDR3 protein. The sample contains approximately 310,000 distinct CDR3 sequences, around a fifth of which appear only once. The sequencing here drew on PBMCs from blood, taken approximately 20 months after vaccination. These receptors came from a man aged 45 to 70 who received an inactivated influenza vaccine.

This clonotype was detected a few times. The chain employs TRBV7-2 and TRBJ2-2; the D call may be TRBD1 or TRBD2 (5 bases each). The germline V and J ends were trimmed by 0 bases and 4 bases, with 15 bases remaining between them. CDR3 length equals 17 residues. CDR1 SGHTA and CDR2 FQGNSA come from the germline V gene. The CDR3 region is CASSLAASRGGTGELFF. The DNA for the CDR3 is TGTGCCAGCAGCTTAGCGGCGTCCCGGGGCGGCACCGGGGAGCTGTTTTTT.

This clonotype was seen more than once but under ten times. The CDR3 DNA reads as TGTGCCGCCCAGGACAGGGGTCTCACTGAAGCTTTCTTT. Its translation: CAAQDRGLTEAFF. The chain recombines TRBV6-6 with TRBJ1-1; 9 nucleotides align to TRBD1. The trim removed 11 bases at V and 4 bases at J, leaving 8 bases unmatched. CDR1 and CDR2 (germline): MNHNY, SVGAGI (reference sequence). This CDR3 contains 13 residues.

Regarding this clonotype: A much more abundant neighbour one base away suggests this may be a read error. This rearrangement joins TRBV4-1 to TRBJ1-5; D uncertain. This CDR3 has 13 residues. Germline assignment: CDR1 MGHRA and CDR2 YSYEKL. CDR3 amino acids: CASSQNFAQPRHF. Here the CDR3 DNA reads TGCGCCAGCAGCCAAAATTTTGCTCAGCCCCGGCATTTT.

V is TRBV2 and J is TRBJ2-5; 10 nucleotides agree with TRBD2. V was clipped by 10 bases and J by 0 bases; unmatched bases: 5. This CDR3 has 14 residues. Germline-derived CDR1 and CDR2 are SNHLY and FYNNEI. CDR3 residues: CANSGTSDQETQYF. The CDR3 bases are TGTGCCAACTCCGGGACTAGCGACCAAGAGACCCAGTACTTC.

The V call is TRBV4-3, the J call TRBJ2-3; TRBD1 aligns across 7 bases. This CDR3 comprises 15 residues. V lost 5 bases, J lost 0 bases, and 5 bases stayed unmatched. Looked up from germline, CDR1 is LGHNA and CDR2 is YSLEER. CDR3 amino acids: CASSFDRASTDTQYF. The CDR3 nucleotides read TGCGCCAGCAGCTTCGACAGGGCCAGCACAGATACGCAGTATTTT.

This clonotype was detected many times. The CDR3 DNA sequence: TGCGCCAGCAGCCCTACCCCAGGGGGACCAGGAAACACCATATATTTT. It specifies CASSPTPGGPGNTIYF. The chain carries TRBV4-3 and TRBJ1-3; 7 bases are a match to TRBD1. CDR3 length: 16 amino acids. The germline V gene has CDR1 LGHNA and CDR2 YSLEER. The V gene end was trimmed by 4 bases and the J gene end by 4 bases; junction bases not matched to a gene: 10.

This clonotype was detected many times. This chain uses TRBV29-1 with TRBJ1-4; 7 bases line up with TRBD1. V was clipped by 7 bases and J by 4 bases; unmatched bases: 3. The germline CDR1 and CDR2 sequences are SQVTM and ANQGSEA. The CDR3 has 12 residues. In DNA, the CDR3 is TGCAGCGCACAGGGGAATAATGAAAAACTGTTTTTT. This sequence encodes CSAQGNNEKLFF.

In this sample, this clonotype turned up a few times. This chain links TRBV2 with TRBJ2-1; perhaps TRBD1 as D (6 bases). Germline assignment: CDR1 SNHLY and CDR2 FYNNEI. The CDR3 runs 15 residues. V was pared by 5 bases and J by 5 bases, with 16 bases between. DNA for the CDR3: TGTGCCAGCAGTCCCGGACAGTCCCCTGACAATGAGCAGTTCTTC. Protein: CASSPGQSPDNEQFF.

In its sample, this clonotype was seen many times. The rearrangement joins TRBV19 to TRBJ2-7, with D hard to call. This CDR3 region has 13 residues. Trimming pared 3 bases from V and 7 bases from J, leaving 13 bases between. From germline, CDR1 is LNHDA and CDR2 SQIVND (reference sequence). This CDR3 is CASSIPGRPEQYF. For the CDR3, the DNA is TGTGCCAGTAGTATTCCTGGACGCCCAGAGCAGTACTTC.

This clonotype has ten or more counts. CDR3 nucleotide sequence: TGTGCCAGCACTACGGTCGGTATCTGGAGTGGCTACACCTTC. Translating it yields CASTTVGIWSGYTF. The chain links TRBV12-3 or TRBV12-4 to TRBJ1-2; D remains unclear. This CDR3 has 14 amino acids. V lost 7 bases to trimming and J lost 7 bases, with 19 bases between them.

The chain carries TRBV2 and TRBJ2-2; 7 bases are a match to TRBD2. CDR1 and CDR2 (germline): SNHLY, FYNNEI. CDR3 length: 17 residues. J lost 0 bases, V lost 7 bases, and 11 bases had no gene match. The CDR3 region is CASTRDYQKPNTGELFF. The CDR3 region has the DNA TGTGCCAGCACGCGGGACTACCAAAAACCGAACACCGGGGAGCTGTTTTTT.

This chain connects TRBV14 to TRBJ2-2; tentative D call: TRBD2 (6 bases). This CDR3 spans 16 amino acids. Deletions cut 2 bases from V and 3 bases from J, with 13 bases between. The germline V gene has CDR1 SGHDN and CDR2 FVKESK. CDR3: CASSQYIGSHTGELFF. The CDR3 nucleotides read TGTGCCAGCAGCCAATATATCGGGAGCCACACCGGGGAGCTGTTTTTT.

This clonotype was observed at least ten times. CDR3 sequence: CASSSGTVVTGELFF. CDR3 nucleotides: TGTGCCAGCAGCTCGGGGACAGTCGTAACTGGGGAACTGTTTTTT. V and J are TRBV7-9 and TRBJ1-4; 7 nucleotides line up with TRBD1. This CDR3 comprises 15 residues. With V trimmed by 4 bases and J by 12 bases, 14 bases remained unmatched. CDR1 and CDR2 from the germline V gene are SEHNR and FQNEAQ (reference sequence).

The rearrangement joins TRBV30 to TRBJ2-1; the D is unclear. The CDR3 is 12 residues long. Trimming removed 1 base at V and 3 bases at J, with 4 bases between. CDR1 and CDR2 from the germline V gene are GTSNPN and SVGIG (reference sequence). The CDR3 nucleotides read TGTGCCTGGAGTGGGGACTACAATGAGCAGTTCTTC. Residues: CAWSGDYNEQFF.

This chain links TRBV2 with TRBJ2-5; possibly TRBD1 or TRBD2 for D (5 bases each). The CDR3 extends over 13 amino acids. Trimming shortened V by 7 bases and J by 5 bases, and 14 bases separated the two germline ends. Germline V lookup: CDR1 SNHLY, CDR2 FYNNEI. The CDR3 region has the DNA TGTGCCAGCAACCTGAGGGGAGTTGAGACCCAGTACTTC. Amino acid sequence: CASNLRGVETQYF.

This clonotype was found a few times. This chain connects TRBV7-7 to TRBJ1-5; no firm D call. This CDR3 has 14 amino acids. Trimming took 2 bases from V and 5 from J, leaving 10 bases between them. Germline CDR1 is SSHAT and CDR2 is FNYEAQ (reference sequence). For the CDR3, the DNA is TGTGCCAGCAGCTTAAAAGTTTGTCATCAGCCCCAGCATTTT. Encoded protein: CASSLKVCHQPQHF.

This rearrangement joins TRBV20-1 to TRBJ1-5; 8 bases agree with TRBD1. The CDR3 is made up of 16 amino acids. The J segment lost 2 bases and the V segment lost 4 bases, leaving 10 bases of the junction unmatched. CDR1 is DFQATT, CDR2 SNEGSKA, per germline (reference sequence). CDR3 DNA sequence: TGCAGTGCTAACCCCACAGGGGGTATACGCAATCAGCCCCAGCATTTT. Translating it yields CSANPTGGIRNQPQHF.

The table lists this clonotype with a few counts. The J gene is TRBJ2-3, the V gene TRBV6-4; weak D call: TRBD2 (7 bases). V lost 2 bases, J lost 2 bases, and 8 bases lay in between. The V gene's germline CDR1 is MRHNA and CDR2 SNTAGT. This CDR3 is built from 14 residues. CDR3 region: CASSDGGATDTQYF. The CDR3 coding sequence is TGTGCCAGCAGTGACGGGGGGGCCACAGATACGCAGTATTTT.

This chain uses TRBV29-1 with TRBJ1-2; D remains ambiguous. Trimming removed 8 bases from V and 0 bases from J, with 13 bases in between. The germline CDR1 and CDR2 sequences are SQVTM and ANQGSEA. This CDR3 comprises 13 residues. CDR3 residues: CSTGEGPNYGYTF. The CDR3 nucleotides read TGCAGCACCGGGGAAGGGCCTAACTATGGCTACACCTTC.

The chain has TRBV3-1 and TRBJ1-5; possible D gene TRBD1, 5 bases. Germline V gene data show CDR1 as LGHDT and CDR2 as YNNKEL (reference sequence). The V gene lost 11 bases and the J gene lost 3 bases, with 20 bases spanning the gap. The CDR3 length is 15 residues. For the CDR3, the DNA is TGTGCCGGCAAAATCACCCGGGACCACAATCAGCCCCAGCATTTT. Protein sequence: CAGKITRDHNQPQHF.

The V and J genes are TRBV6-1 and TRBJ1-5; D uncertain. Trimming took off 4 bases at V and 0 bases at J, with 7 bases between the two ends. The V gene's germline CDR1 is MNHNS and CDR2 SASEGT. This CDR3 has 14 residues. CDR3 in amino acids: CASSGQYSNQPQHF. The CDR3 DNA follows: TGTGCCAGCAGTGGCCAGTATAGCAATCAGCCCCAGCATTTT.